These 16 T cell receptor beta chains originate from one sample sequenced in a study of blood T cell repertoires in COVID-19. This table comes from immunoSEQ multiplex PCR, and its TCRdb copy is limited to in-frame clones, with some not included. The sample holds roughly 240,000 clones, around 90% seen once. The sample was PBMCs or T cells enriched from blood (not recorded which). The receptor set was obtained from a man in his fifties or sixties who had been exposed to COVID-19.

This chain links TRBV5-1 with TRBJ1-5; D call uncertain. The germline gives CDR1 SGHRS, CDR2 YFSETQ. The CDR3 extends over 13 amino acids. The ends were cut back, 3 bases at V and 7 bases at J, with 11 bases in the middle. CDR3 nucleotides: TGCGCCAGCAGCTCCGGTCCCGGGCAGCCCCAGCATTTT. Encoded protein: CASSSGPGQPQHF.

The chain joins TRBV12-3 or TRBV12-4 to TRBJ2-6, with D unresolved. This CDR3 is 13 amino acids long. With 3 bases removed from V and 3 bases from J, the gap between germline ends came to 3 bases. The CDR3 sequence: CASSFYGANVLTF. The CDR3 coding sequence is TGTGCCAGCAGTTTTTATGGGGCCAACGTCCTGACTTTC.

This clone came up a few times. The chain carries TRBV4-1 and TRBJ1-1; 7 positions agree with TRBD1. The CDR3 extends over 16 amino acids. From germline, CDR1 is MGHRA and CDR2 YSYEKL. V shed 3 bases, J shed 5 bases, and the junction held 12 bases outside the gene matches. The CDR3 here is CASSQNRQGKYTEAFF. Written as DNA, the CDR3 is TGCGCCAGCAGCCAGAACCGACAGGGAAAGTATACTGAAGCTTTCTTT.

V is TRBV7-2 and J is TRBJ1-4; D gene ambiguous. This CDR3 spans 15 amino acids. Looked up from germline, CDR1 is SGHTA and CDR2 is FQGNSA. V shed 1 base and J shed 5 bases, with 11 bases lying between them. The chain's CDR3 is CASSLDVWQNEKLFF. CDR3 sequence (DNA): TGTGCCAGCAGCTTAGACGTTTGGCAGAATGAAAAACTGTTTTTT.

Worth noting for this clone: Different DNA sequences within this sample yield the same CDR3. CDR3 sequence reads: CASKRGGYGYTF. The CDR3 nucleotides are TGTGCCAGTAAAAGGGGAGGCTATGGCTACACCTTC. The V call is TRBV19, the J call TRBJ1-2, with a possible D match to TRBD1 (5 bases). CDR1 and CDR2 from the germline V gene are LNHDA and SQIVND (reference sequence). The CDR3 consists of 12 residues. Trimming took off 7 bases at V and 4 bases at J, with 10 bases between the two ends.

The chain carries TRBV6-5 and TRBJ1-2; possible D gene TRBD1, 6 bases. The CDR3 extends over 13 amino acids. Germline V CDR1 and CDR2: MNHEY, SVGAGI. V was cut by 9 bases and J by 4 bases, with 15 bases left in between. The CDR3 protein is CASSQGIGYGYTF. The CDR3 region has the DNA TGTGCCAGTAGCCAGGGGATTGGCTATGGCTACACCTTC.

The chain carries TRBV10-3 and TRBJ2-5; 9 nucleotides agree with TRBD2. The CDR3 runs to 13 residues. V lost 11 bases to trimming and J lost 2 bases; unmatched junction nucleotides: 6. The germline CDR1 and CDR2 sequences are ENHRY and SYGVKD. DNA for the CDR3: TGTGCCCTGCGGGGGGGGCTGCAAGAGACCCAGTACTTC. This translates into CALRGGLQETQYF.

V usage is TRBV3-1 (or the pseudogene TRBV3-2) and J usage is TRBJ2-3, with D unclear. This CDR3 contains 13 residues. Per the germline V gene, CDR1 is LGHDT and CDR2 is YNNKEL (reference sequence). V was clipped by 1 base and J by 8 bases, with 10 bases between them. CDR3 in amino acids: CASSQVTDTTQYF. The CDR3 nucleotides are TGTGCCAGCAGCCAAGTGACTGATACTACGCAGTATTTT.

The chain recombines TRBV18 with TRBJ1-2; 8 nucleotides line up with TRBD1. With 5 bases clipped from V and 4 bases from J, the junction kept 9 bases outside the gene matches. Germline V CDR1 and CDR2: KGHSH, LQKENI. The CDR3 is 15 residues long. The DNA for the CDR3 is TGTGCCAGCTCAATAAGCAGGGGGCTAGGCTATGGCTACACCTTC. This translates into CASSISRGLGYGYTF.

The rearrangement links TRBV12-3 or TRBV12-4 to TRBJ1-5, with 7 bases fitting TRBD1. CDR3 length: 13 residues. Trimming removed 6 bases from V and 6 bases from J; junction bases left unmatched: 5. The CDR3 DNA sequence: TGTGCCAGCAGCAAGGGGGCCAGTCAGCCCCAGCATTTT. Protein product: CASSKGASQPQHF.

This chain links TRBV5-1 with TRBJ1-1, with D unresolved. Trimming took 2 bases from V and 2 from J, leaving 19 bases between them. The germline CDR1 and CDR2 sequences are SGHRS and YFSETQ. The length of the CDR3 is 17 residues. Here the CDR3 DNA reads TGCGCCAGCAGCTTAATCCTCCGGGGTCCCCGAAACACTGAAGCTTTCTTT. It encodes CASSLILRGPRNTEAFF.

This clone was seen a few times. The chain couples TRBV27 to TRBJ1-1; possibly TRBD1 for D (6 bases). This CDR3 spans 15 amino acids. Germline CDR1 is MNHEY and CDR2 is SMNVEV (reference sequence). V gave up 2 bases and J gave up 1 base, with 11 bases separating them. Here the CDR3 reads CASSLPGAPNTEAFF. The DNA of the CDR3 is TGTGCCAGCAGTTTACCAGGGGCCCCGAACACTGAAGCTTTCTTT.

The rearrangement joins TRBV5-6 to TRBJ2-7, with D perhaps TRBD2 (5 bases). This CDR3 region has 12 residues. Germline loops: CDR1 SGHDT, CDR2 YYEEEE. Trimming left V 4 bases short and J 7 bases short, with 12 bases between. The CDR3 sequence: CASSTGMGEQYV. CDR3 DNA: TGTGCCAGCAGCACGGGAATGGGAGAGCAGTACGTC.

This rearrangement joins TRBV10-2 to TRBJ1-2, with TRBD1 matching over 9 bases. V dropped 6 bases and J dropped 3; count of bases not matched to a gene: 5. The germline V gene has CDR1 WSHSY and CDR2 SAAADI. The CDR3 is 14 amino acids. The CDR3 DNA follows: TGCGCCAGCAGCCCCCGACAGGGGGACTATGGCTACACCTTC. This encodes CASSPRQGDYGYTF.

This clone has just one count. This chain links TRBV24-1 with TRBJ1-1; 11 bases line up with TRBD1. This CDR3 is 15 amino acids long. Germline-derived CDR1 and CDR2 are KGHDR and SFDVKD. V gave up 4 bases and J gave up 5 bases; unmatched junction bases: 5. Here the CDR3 reads CATSDQGQGGTEAFF. The CDR3 DNA follows: TGTGCCACCAGTGACCAGGGACAGGGGGGGACTGAAGCTTTCTTT.

The rearrangement uses TRBV18 and TRBJ2-5; 9 nucleotides align to TRBD2. The V gene end was trimmed by 3 bases and the J gene end by 1 base; junction bases not matched to a gene: 6. Per germline, CDR1 KGHSH and CDR2 LQKENI. The CDR3 is 16 residues long. The CDR3 bases are TGTGCCAGCTCACCCTTTGTAGCGGGGGTCCAAGAGACCCAGTACTTC. This encodes CASSPFVAGVQETQYF.